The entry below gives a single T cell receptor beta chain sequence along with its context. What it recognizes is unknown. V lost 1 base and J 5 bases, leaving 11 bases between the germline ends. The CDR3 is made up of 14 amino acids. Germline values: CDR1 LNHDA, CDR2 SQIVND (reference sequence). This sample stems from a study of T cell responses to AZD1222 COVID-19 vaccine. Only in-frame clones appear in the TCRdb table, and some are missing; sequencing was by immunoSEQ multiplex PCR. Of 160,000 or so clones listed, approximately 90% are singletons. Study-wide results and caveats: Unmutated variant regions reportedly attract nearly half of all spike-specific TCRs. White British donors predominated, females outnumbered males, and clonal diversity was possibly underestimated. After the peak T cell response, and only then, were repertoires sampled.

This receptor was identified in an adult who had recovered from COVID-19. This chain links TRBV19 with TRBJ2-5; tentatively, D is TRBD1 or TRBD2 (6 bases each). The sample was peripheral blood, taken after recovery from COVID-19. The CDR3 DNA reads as TGTGCCAGTAGTATAGTCGGGGGCTGGGAGACCCAGTACTTC. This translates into CASSIVGGWETQYF.